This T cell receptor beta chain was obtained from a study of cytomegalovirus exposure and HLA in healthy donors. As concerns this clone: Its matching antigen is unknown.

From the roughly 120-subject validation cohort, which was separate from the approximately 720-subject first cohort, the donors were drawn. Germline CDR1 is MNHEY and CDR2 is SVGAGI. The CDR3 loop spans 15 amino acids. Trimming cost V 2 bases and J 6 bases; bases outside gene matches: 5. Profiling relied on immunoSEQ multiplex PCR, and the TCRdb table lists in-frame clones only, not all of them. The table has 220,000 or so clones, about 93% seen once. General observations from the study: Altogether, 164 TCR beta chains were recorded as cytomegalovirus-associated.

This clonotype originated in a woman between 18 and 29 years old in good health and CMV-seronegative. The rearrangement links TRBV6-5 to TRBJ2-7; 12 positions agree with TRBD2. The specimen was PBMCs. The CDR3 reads CASSYLAGGPGEQYF. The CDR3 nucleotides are TGTGCCAGCAGTTACCTAGCGGGAGGGCCTGGCGAGCAGTACTTC.